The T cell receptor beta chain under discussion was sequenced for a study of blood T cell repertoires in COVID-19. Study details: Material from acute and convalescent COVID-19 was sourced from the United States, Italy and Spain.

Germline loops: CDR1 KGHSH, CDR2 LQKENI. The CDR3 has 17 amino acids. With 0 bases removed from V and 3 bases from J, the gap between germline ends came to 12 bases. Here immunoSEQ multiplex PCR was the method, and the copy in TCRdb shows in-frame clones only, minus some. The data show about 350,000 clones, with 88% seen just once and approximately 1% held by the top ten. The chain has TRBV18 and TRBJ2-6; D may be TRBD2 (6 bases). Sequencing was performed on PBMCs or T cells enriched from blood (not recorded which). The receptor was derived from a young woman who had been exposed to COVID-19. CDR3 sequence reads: CASSPPSSGSGANVLTF. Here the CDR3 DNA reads TGTGCCAGCTCACCACCGAGCTCCGGGAGTGGGGCCAACGTCCTGACTTTC.